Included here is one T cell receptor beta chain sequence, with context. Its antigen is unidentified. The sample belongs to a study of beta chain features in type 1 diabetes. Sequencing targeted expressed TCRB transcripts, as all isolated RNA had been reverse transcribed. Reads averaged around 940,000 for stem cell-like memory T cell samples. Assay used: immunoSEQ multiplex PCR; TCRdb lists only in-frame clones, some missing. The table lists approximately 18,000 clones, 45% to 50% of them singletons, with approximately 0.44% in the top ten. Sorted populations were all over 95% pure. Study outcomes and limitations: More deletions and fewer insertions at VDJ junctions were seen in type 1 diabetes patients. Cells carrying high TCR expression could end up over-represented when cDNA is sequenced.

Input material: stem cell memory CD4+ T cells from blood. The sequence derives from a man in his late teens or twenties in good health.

CDR3: CASSPGQGLSYEQYF. CDR3 DNA sequence: TGTGCCAGCAGCCCGGGACAGGGACTCTCCTACGAGCAGTACTTC. The J gene is TRBJ2-7, the V gene TRBV7-2, with TRBD1 identical over 9 bases. V lost 5 bases and J lost 0; bases outside the gene matches: 5. There are 15 residues in the CDR3. Germline CDR1 and CDR2: SGHTA and FQGNSA.